Below are 26 T cell receptor beta chains sequenced from a single sample in a study of blood T cell repertoires in COVID-19. Profiled with immunoSEQ multiplex PCR; TCRdb holds only in-frame clones, not every one. The table shows roughly 350,000 clones, with 87% occurring only once. The material sequenced was peripheral blood. Source of these receptors: a woman aged 25 to 39 with COVID-19, enrolled during active disease.

The J gene is TRBJ2-1, the V gene TRBV24-1, with D possibly being TRBD1 (5 bases). CDR3 size: 12 residues. Trimming removed 2 bases from V and 9 bases from J, with 7 bases in between. Germline-derived CDR1 and CDR2 are KGHDR and SFDVKD. The DNA for the CDR3 is TGTGCCACCAGTGATTCTCAGGGTGAGCAGTTCTTC. This translates into CATSDSQGEQFF.

This clone was counted a single time. The chain is built from TRBV19 and TRBJ2-2; D is perhaps TRBD2 (6 bases). Germline V gene sequence: CDR1 LNHDA, CDR2 SQIVND (reference sequence). V lost 7 bases to trimming and J lost 3 bases, with 21 bases between them. The CDR3 extends over 17 amino acids. CDR3 DNA: TGTGCCAGTATGGGAGTCGACGGGGGATGGGACACCGGGGAGCTGTTTTTT. Amino acids: CASMGVDGGWDTGELFF.

V gene TRBV19 combines with J gene TRBJ1-1; no reliable D call. V gave up 10 bases and J gave up 2 bases, with 14 bases separating them. The CDR3 runs to 13 residues. Per the germline V gene, CDR1 is LNHDA and CDR2 is SQIVND (reference sequence). CDR3 loop: CATSRRQNTEAFF. In nucleotides, the CDR3 is TGTGCCACCAGCAGACGACAAAACACTGAAGCTTTCTTT.

This clone was recorded many times. The V and J genes are TRBV10-3 and TRBJ1-5, with no clear D. V lost 10 bases and J 2 bases, leaving 21 bases between the germline ends. Germline CDR1 is ENHRY and CDR2 is SYGVKD. The CDR3 spans 16 residues. In DNA form, the CDR3 reads TGTGCCACTGAACCCTCTGGAGTCTCGGGCAATCAGCCCCAGCATTTT. Protein product: CATEPSGVSGNQPQHF.

The chain uses TRBV6-1 and TRBJ2-7; TRBD1 matches at 7 bases. The CDR3 spans 18 residues. Looked up from germline, CDR1 is MNHNS and CDR2 is SASEGT. J lost 4 bases, V lost 0 bases, and 15 bases had no gene match. This chain's CDR3 is CASSEAWGATGFSYEQYF. In DNA, the CDR3 is TGTGCCAGCAGTGAAGCTTGGGGTGCGACAGGGTTTTCGTACGAGCAGTACTTC.

The gene calls are TRBV2 and TRBJ2-7; 9 bases fit TRBD2. CDR3 length: 12 residues. Germline-derived CDR1 and CDR2 are SNHLY and FYNNEI. Trimming removed 8 bases from V and 6 bases from J; junction bases left unmatched: 5. The CDR3 sequence is CASRLAGSEQYF. In DNA, the CDR3 is TGTGCCAGCCGCCTAGCGGGAAGCGAGCAGTACTTC.

The chain is built from TRBV19 and TRBJ1-1; D possibly corresponds to TRBD1 (5 bases). The germline V gene has CDR1 LNHDA and CDR2 SQIVND (reference sequence). Trimming removed 5 bases at V and 0 bases at J, with 10 bases between. The CDR3 length is 14 residues. CDR3 DNA: TGTGCCAGTAGTCTACAGGCGATGAACACTGAAGCTTTCTTT. Translating gives CASSLQAMNTEAFF. Complete variable domain (other parts from reference TRBV19 and TRBJ1-1): DGGITQSPKYLFRKEGQNVTLSCEQNLNHDAMYWYRQDPGQGLRLIYYSQIVNDFQKGDIAEGYSVSREKKESFPLTVTSAQKNPTAFYLCASSLQAMNTEAFFGQGTRLTVV.

The chain is built from TRBV4-1 and TRBJ2-1, with D perhaps matching TRBD2 (6 bases). V was shortened by 3 bases and J by 9 bases, with 12 bases between the two germline ends. This CDR3 has 13 amino acids. In germline, CDR1 is MGHRA, CDR2 YSYEKL. This chain's CDR3 is CASSHAAGPEQFF. The CDR3 DNA reads TGCGCCAGCAGCCATGCCGCGGGGCCTGAGCAGTTCTTC.

The genes are TRBV9 and TRBJ1-6; 7 nucleotides align to TRBD1. This CDR3 is built from 16 residues. Germline loops: CDR1 SGDLS, CDR2 YYNGEE. V was pared by 3 bases and J by 7 bases, with 10 bases of the junction left unmatched. The CDR3 nucleotides are TGTGCCAGCAGCGCACTCCCCGGGACAGTAAATTCACCCCTCCACTTT. It encodes CASSALPGTVNSPLHF.

The CDR3 sequence is CASSSRQYEQYF. As DNA, the CDR3 is TGTGCCAGCAGCTCGAGACAATACGAGCAGTACTTC. V usage is TRBV11-2 and J usage is TRBJ2-7; no clear D gene. V was trimmed by 4 bases and J by 4 bases, leaving 8 bases between them. The CDR3 is 12 amino acids. The V gene's germline CDR1 is SGHAT and CDR2 FQNNGV.

V gene TRBV9 combines with J gene TRBJ2-3, with D possibly matching TRBD2 (7 bases). Germline lookup yields CDR1 SGDLS and CDR2 YYNGEE. The V and J ends lost 0 bases and 3 bases respectively, with 11 bases between them. The CDR3 covers 15 residues. The CDR3 here is CASSVEGGSTDTQYF. The CDR3 nucleotides are TGTGCCAGCAGCGTAGAGGGGGGGTCGACAGATACGCAGTATTTT.

The J gene is TRBJ2-1, the V gene TRBV14; D might be TRBD2 (7 bases). The germline V and J ends were trimmed by 2 bases and 1 base, with 12 bases remaining between them. There are 16 residues in the CDR3. Looked up from germline, CDR1 is SGHDN and CDR2 is FVKESK. The CDR3 DNA is TGTGCCAGCAGCCAATGGGAGGGGGGGTCCTACAATGAGCAGTTCTTC. The encoded protein is CASSQWEGGSYNEQFF.

This chain connects TRBV7-2 to TRBJ2-5, with D perhaps TRBD2 (5 bases). Per germline, CDR1 SGHTA and CDR2 FQGNSA. This CDR3 is built from 14 residues. Trimming cost V 0 bases and J 1 base, with 6 bases left between them. The CDR3: CASSLAAGQETQYF. The CDR3 region has the DNA TGTGCCAGCAGCTTAGCCGCGGGCCAAGAGACCCAGTACTTC.

The chain couples TRBV28 to TRBJ2-2, with D hard to call. The germline CDR1 and CDR2 sequences are MDHEN and SYDVKM. Trimming left V 6 bases short and J 5 bases short, with 16 bases between. The CDR3 has 15 residues. CDR3 sequence reads: CASSSAPLVTGELFF. CDR3 DNA sequence: TGTGCCAGCAGCTCCGCCCCTTTAGTTACCGGGGAGCTGTTTTTT. The whole variable domain, filled in from reference TRBV28 and TRBJ2-2, reads DVKVTQSSRYLVKRTGEKVFLECVQDMDHENMFWYRQDPGLGLRLIYFSYDVKMKEKGDIPEGYSVSREKKERFSLILESASTNQTSMYLCASSSAPLVTGELFFGEGSRLTVL.

The rearrangement uses TRBV19 and TRBJ1-5; D may be TRBD1 (6 bases). Germline CDR1 is LNHDA and CDR2 is SQIVND (reference sequence). Trimming took 0 bases from V and 0 from J, leaving 12 bases between them. CDR3 length: 17 amino acids. The CDR3 reads CASSIDVRGYSNQPQHF. CDR3 bases: TGTGCCAGTAGTATAGATGTCAGGGGATATAGCAATCAGCCCCAGCATTTT.

The table lists this clone with a count of one. The chain is built from TRBV7-9 and TRBJ2-7, with 14 bases lining up with TRBD2. V shed 5 bases, J shed 3 bases, and the junction held 6 bases outside the gene matches. The germline CDR1 and CDR2 sequences are SEHNR and FQNEAQ (reference sequence). The CDR3 contains 16 residues. The CDR3 DNA follows: TGTGCCAGCAGCCCGGGGACTAGCGGGAGACTCTACGAGCAGTACTTC. It codes for CASSPGTSGRLYEQYF.

The V gene is TRBV9, the J gene TRBJ2-1; D might be TRBD2 (5 bases). Germline V lookup: CDR1 SGDLS, CDR2 YYNGEE. CDR3 size: 14 residues. V lost 0 bases to trimming and J lost 7 bases, with 11 bases between them. CDR3 DNA: TGTGCCAGCAGCGTAGAGGCAGGCGGGAATGAGCAGTTCTTC. Protein: CASSVEAGGNEQFF.

The rearrangement uses TRBV4-1 and TRBJ2-1; D may be TRBD2 (6 bases). V shed 1 base and J shed 6 bases, with 13 bases lying between them. The germline gives CDR1 MGHRA, CDR2 YSYEKL. The CDR3 totals 15 residues. CDR3 sequence reads: CASSQGGSGPNEQFF. The CDR3, as DNA: TGCGCCAGCAGCCAAGGCGGCAGCGGGCCCAATGAGCAGTTCTTC.

The J gene is TRBJ2-1, the V gene TRBV19; 7 nucleotides match TRBD2. This CDR3 comprises 13 residues. Germline-derived CDR1 and CDR2 are LNHDA and SQIVND (reference sequence). J lost 8 bases, V lost 4 bases, and 5 bases had no gene match. The CDR3 DNA is TGTGCCAGTAGTAATCTGGGGAGGGATGAGCAGTTCTTC. Translating it yields CASSNLGRDEQFF.

The rearrangement links TRBV2 to TRBJ2-2; 9 nucleotides agree with TRBD2. CDR3 length: 14 residues. With 4 bases clipped from V and 7 bases from J, the junction kept 4 bases outside the gene matches. Germline-derived CDR1 and CDR2 are SNHLY and FYNNEI. CDR3 in DNA: TGTGCCAGCAGTGTTGAACTAGCGGGCGGGGAGCTGTTTTTT. Translation gives CASSVELAGGELFF.

This clone was observed a single time. This chain uses TRBV5-6 with TRBJ2-4, with D perhaps matching TRBD1 (6 bases). CDR3 length: 18 residues. CDR1 is SGHDT, CDR2 YYEEEE, per germline. Trimming stripped 4 bases from V and 1 base from J, with 21 bases between. CDR3 residues: CASSPGGRFDSAKNIQYF. DNA of the CDR3: TGTGCCAGCAGCCCTGGGGGCCGGTTTGATTCTGCCAAAAACATTCAGTACTTC.

The V call is TRBV27, the J call TRBJ2-1; the D gene is possibly TRBD2 (5 bases). This CDR3 region has 16 residues. Trimming pared 6 bases from V and 8 bases from J, leaving 23 bases between. CDR1 and CDR2 from the germline V gene are MNHEY and SMNVEV (reference sequence). The CDR3 sequence: CASRPIKDPEVDEQFF. The CDR3 region has the DNA TGTGCCAGCAGACCTATTAAGGACCCGGAGGTTGATGAGCAGTTCTTC.

This clone was observed a handful of times. The gene calls are TRBV4-1 and TRBJ2-7; 7 bases map to TRBD2. CDR3 length: 14 residues. The V segment lost 3 bases and the J segment 4 bases; nucleotides outside the gene matches: 6. Germline V gene data show CDR1 as MGHRA and CDR2 as YSYEKL. The CDR3 loop is CASSQREGPYEQYF. CDR3 DNA: TGCGCCAGCAGCCAGAGGGAGGGACCGTACGAGCAGTACTTC.

J is TRBJ2-3 and V is TRBV6-5, with a weak D call TRBD1 (6 bases). The CDR3 contains 14 residues. V shed 8 bases and J shed 5 bases, with 17 bases lying between them. Germline CDR1 reads MNHEY; CDR2 reads SVGAGI. The CDR3 loop is CASFRLGAEDTQYF. The CDR3 region has the DNA TGTGCCAGCTTCAGATTGGGGGCCGAAGATACGCAGTATTTT.

V usage is TRBV5-4 and J usage is TRBJ2-7, with a weak D call TRBD1 (6 bases). Trimming cost V 0 bases and J 2 bases, with 12 bases left between them. This CDR3 has 15 amino acids. CDR1 is SGHNT, CDR2 YYREEE, per germline (reference sequence). The CDR3 coding sequence is TGTGCCAGCAGCTTGGACCCGGGACATACCTACGAGCAGTACTTC. Translating gives CASSLDPGHTYEQYF.

There are a few counts of this clone. V is TRBV6-2 or TRBV6-3 and J is TRBJ1-5; the D gene is possibly TRBD1 (5 bases). This CDR3 has 14 amino acids. Germline V lookup: CDR1 MNHEY, CDR2 SVGEGT. V was pared by 0 bases and J by 2 bases, with 5 bases between. The DNA of the CDR3 is TGTGCCAGCAGTTACTCAGGGGGCAATCAGCCCCAGCATTTT. Translated, it gives CASSYSGGNQPQHF.